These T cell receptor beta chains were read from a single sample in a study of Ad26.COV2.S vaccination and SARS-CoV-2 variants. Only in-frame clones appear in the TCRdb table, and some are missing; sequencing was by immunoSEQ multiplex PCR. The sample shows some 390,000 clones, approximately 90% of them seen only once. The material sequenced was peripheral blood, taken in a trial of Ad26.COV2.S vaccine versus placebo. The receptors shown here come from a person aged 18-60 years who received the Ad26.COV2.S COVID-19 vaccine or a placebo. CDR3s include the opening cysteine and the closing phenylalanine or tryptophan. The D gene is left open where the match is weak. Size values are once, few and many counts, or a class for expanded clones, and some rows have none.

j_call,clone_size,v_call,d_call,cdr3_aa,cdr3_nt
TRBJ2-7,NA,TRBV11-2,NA,CASSLEPAYEQYF,TGTGCCAGCAGCCTAGAGCCCGCCTACGAGCAGTACTTC
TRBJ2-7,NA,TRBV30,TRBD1,CAWRTQGAYEQYF,TGTGCCTGGAGGACACAGGGGGCGTACGAGCAGTACTTC
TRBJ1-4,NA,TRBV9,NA,CASSPGGSFEKLFF,TGTGCCAGCAGTCCTGGGGGGTCGTTTGAAAAACTGTTTTTT
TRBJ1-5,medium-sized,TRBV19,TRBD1,CASKSRQGPPRDQPQHF,TGTGCCAGTAAATCAAGACAGGGGCCCCCCAGAGATCAGCCCCAGCATTTT
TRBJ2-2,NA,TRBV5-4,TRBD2,CASSPGLARNTGELFF,TGTGCCAGCAGCCCGGGACTAGCGAGGAACACCGGGGAGCTGTTTTTT
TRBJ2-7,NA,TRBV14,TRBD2,CASSRLGLAGVNEQYF,TGTGCCAGCAGCCGCCTGGGACTAGCGGGAGTAAACGAGCAGTACTTC
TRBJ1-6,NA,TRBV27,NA,CATGAAYNSPLHF,TGTGCCACGGGGGCAGCCTATAATTCACCCCTCCACTTT
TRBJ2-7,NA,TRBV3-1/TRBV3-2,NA,CASSQDDRYEQYF,TGTGCCAGCAGCCAAGATGATAGATACGAGCAGTACTTC
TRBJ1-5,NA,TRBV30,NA,CAWSVEGQPQHF,TGTGCCTGGAGTGTGGAGGGACAGCCCCAGCATTTT
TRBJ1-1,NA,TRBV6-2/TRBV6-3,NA,CASTPRGGRETNTEAFF,TGTGCCAGCACCCCCCGTGGGGGGCGCGAAACGAACACTGAAGCTTTCTTT
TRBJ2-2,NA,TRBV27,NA,CASSFTGLTGELFF,TGTGCCAGCAGTTTTACGGGGCTCACCGGGGAGCTGTTTTTT
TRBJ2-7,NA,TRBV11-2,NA,CASSLGTVEQYF,TGTGCCAGCAGCTTAGGGACCGTCGAGCAGTACTTC